This TCR beta chain was identified during a study of T cell repertoires in cytomegalovirus infection. Turning to the study itself: TCR beta signatures that were public indicated CMV infection and matching HLA type.

For this clonotype: Its antigen remains unknown.

Whole-study results and caveats: Accumulated public TCR beta family frequency recognized individuals carrying CMV together with the relevant HLA. The study found HLA-C-restricted CMV-specific TCR beta clonotypes dominating the ex vivo response.

J was trimmed by 2 bases and V by 1 base; bases with no gene match: 15. CDR1 is SGHVS, CDR2 FNYEAQ, per germline. This CDR3 contains 19 residues. TCRdb redid the calling of the reads with MiXCR, one entry per CDR3 protein. Seen here are about 740,000 distinct CDR3 sequences, 35% to 45% observed once, and the top ten hold about 2.8%. The chain uses TRBV7-6 and TRBJ2-7; 9 bases are shared with TRBD2. The receptor comes from a human donor in good health (CMV status not recorded). Some clones in this sample may be carry-over from other donors' samples. The sample taken for sequencing was PBMCs. CDR3: CASSLVPLNLAGPTYEQYF. The CDR3 DNA follows: TGTGCCAGCAGCTTAGTACCCTTAAACCTAGCGGGACCAACCTACGAGCAGTACTTC.